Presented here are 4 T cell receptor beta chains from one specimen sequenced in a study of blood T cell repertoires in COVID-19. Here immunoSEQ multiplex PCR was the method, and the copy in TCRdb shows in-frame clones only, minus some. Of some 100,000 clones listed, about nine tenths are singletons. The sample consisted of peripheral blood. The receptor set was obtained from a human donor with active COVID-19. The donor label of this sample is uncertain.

The CDR3 loop reads CRMGGVGQPQHF. As DNA, the CDR3 is TGCAGGATGGGGGGGGTTGGCCAGCCCCAGCATTTT. The chain employs TRBV29-1 and TRBJ1-5; D may be TRBD1 (5 bases). CDR1 and CDR2 from the germline V gene are SQVTM and ANQGSEA. The CDR3 runs to 12 residues.

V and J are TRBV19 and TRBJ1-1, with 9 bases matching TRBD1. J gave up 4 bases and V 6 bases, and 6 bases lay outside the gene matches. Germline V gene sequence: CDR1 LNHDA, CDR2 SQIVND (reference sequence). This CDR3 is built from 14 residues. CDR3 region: CASSVTGGSTEAFF. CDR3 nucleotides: TGTGCCAGTAGCGTTACAGGGGGCAGCACTGAAGCTTTCTTT.

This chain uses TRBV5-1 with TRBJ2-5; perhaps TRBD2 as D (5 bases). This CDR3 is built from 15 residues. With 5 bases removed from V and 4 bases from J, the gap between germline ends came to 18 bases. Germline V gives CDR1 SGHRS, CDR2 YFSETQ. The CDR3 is CASSTMPGKGETQYF. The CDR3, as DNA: TGCGCCAGCAGTACGATGCCGGGAAAAGGAGAGACCCAGTACTTC.

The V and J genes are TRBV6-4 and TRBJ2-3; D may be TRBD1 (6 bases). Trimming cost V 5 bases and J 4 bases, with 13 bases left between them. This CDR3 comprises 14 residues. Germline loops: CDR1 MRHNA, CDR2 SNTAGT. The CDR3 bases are TGTGCCAGCAGTTACAGGGTAGGCTCAGATACGCAGTATTTT. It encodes CASSYRVGSDTQYF.